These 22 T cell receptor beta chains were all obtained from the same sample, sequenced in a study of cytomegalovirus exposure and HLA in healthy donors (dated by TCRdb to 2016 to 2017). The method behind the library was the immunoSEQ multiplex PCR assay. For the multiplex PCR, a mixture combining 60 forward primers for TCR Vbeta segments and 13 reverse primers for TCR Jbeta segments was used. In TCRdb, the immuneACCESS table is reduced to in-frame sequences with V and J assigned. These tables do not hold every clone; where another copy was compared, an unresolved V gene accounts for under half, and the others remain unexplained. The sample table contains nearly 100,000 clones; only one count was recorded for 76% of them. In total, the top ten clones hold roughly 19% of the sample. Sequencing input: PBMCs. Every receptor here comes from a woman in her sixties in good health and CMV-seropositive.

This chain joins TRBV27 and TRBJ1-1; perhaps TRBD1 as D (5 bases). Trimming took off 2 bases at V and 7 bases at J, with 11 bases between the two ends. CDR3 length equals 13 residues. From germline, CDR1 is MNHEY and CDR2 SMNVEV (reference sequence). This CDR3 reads CASSLTHRFEAFF. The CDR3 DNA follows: TGTGCCAGCAGTTTAACACACAGGTTTGAAGCTTTCTTT.

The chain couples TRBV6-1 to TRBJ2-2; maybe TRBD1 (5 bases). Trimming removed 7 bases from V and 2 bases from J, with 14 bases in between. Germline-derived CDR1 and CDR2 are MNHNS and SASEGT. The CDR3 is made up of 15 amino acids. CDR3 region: CASTQDRANTGELFF. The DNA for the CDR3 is TGTGCCAGCACCCAAGACAGAGCAAACACCGGGGAGCTGTTTTTT.

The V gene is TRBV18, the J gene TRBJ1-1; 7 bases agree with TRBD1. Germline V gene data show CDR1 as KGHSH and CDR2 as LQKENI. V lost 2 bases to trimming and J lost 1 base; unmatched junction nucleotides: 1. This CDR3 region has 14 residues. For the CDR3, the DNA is TGTGCCAGCTCACCAAGACAGGGGAACACTGAAGCTTTCTTT. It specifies CASSPRQGNTEAFF.

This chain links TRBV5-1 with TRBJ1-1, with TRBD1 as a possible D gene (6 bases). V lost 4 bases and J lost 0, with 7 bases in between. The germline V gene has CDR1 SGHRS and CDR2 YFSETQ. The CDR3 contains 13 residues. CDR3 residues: CASSRTVNTEAFF. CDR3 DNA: TGCGCCAGCAGCCGGACAGTGAACACTGAAGCTTTCTTT.

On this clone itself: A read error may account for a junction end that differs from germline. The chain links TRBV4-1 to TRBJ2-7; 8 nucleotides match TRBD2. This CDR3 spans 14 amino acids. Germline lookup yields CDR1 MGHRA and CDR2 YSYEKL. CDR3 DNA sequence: TGCGCCAGCAGCCAAACCGGGACTAGAGGCTCCTGGAGGTTC. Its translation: CASSQTGTRGSWRF.

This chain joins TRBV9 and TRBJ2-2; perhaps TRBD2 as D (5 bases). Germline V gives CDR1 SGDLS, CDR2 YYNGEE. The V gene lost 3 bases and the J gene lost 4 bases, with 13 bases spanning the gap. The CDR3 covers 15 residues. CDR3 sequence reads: CASSGPGSSTGELFF. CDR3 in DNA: TGTGCCAGCAGCGGCCCGGGATCCAGCACCGGGGAGCTGTTTTTT.

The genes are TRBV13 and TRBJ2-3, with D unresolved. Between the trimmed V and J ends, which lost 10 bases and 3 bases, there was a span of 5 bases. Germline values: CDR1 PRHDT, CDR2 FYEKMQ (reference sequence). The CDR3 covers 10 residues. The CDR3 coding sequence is TGTGCCACCCAGACAGATACGCAGTATTTT. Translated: CATQTDTQYF.

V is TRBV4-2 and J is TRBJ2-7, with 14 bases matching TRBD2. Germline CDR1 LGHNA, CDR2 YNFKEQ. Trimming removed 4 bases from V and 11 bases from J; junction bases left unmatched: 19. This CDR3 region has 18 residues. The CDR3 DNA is TGTGCCAGCAGCCCAGTGCCCACCTCCGGGACTAGCGGGGGCAAGGAGTACTTC. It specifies CASSPVPTSGTSGGKEYF.

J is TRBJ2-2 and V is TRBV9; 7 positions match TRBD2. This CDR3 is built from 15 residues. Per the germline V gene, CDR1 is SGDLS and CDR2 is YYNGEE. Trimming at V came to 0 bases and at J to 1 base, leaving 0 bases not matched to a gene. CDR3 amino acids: CASSVASGNTGELFF. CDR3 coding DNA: TGTGCCAGCAGCGTAGCTAGCGGGAACACCGGGGAGCTGTTTTTT.

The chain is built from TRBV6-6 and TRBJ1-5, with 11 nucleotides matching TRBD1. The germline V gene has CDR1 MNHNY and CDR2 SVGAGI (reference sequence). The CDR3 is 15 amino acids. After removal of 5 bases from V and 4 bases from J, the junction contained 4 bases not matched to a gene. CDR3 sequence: CASSRGTGGNQPQHF. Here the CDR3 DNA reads TGTGCCAGCAGTCGCGGGACAGGGGGGAATCAGCCCCAGCATTTT.

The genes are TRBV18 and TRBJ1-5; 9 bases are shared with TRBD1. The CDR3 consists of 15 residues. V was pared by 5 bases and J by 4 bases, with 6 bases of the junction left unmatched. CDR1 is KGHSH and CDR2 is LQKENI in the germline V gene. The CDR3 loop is CASSFSGTGNQPQHF. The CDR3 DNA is TGTGCCAGCTCATTCTCCGGGACAGGGAATCAGCCCCAGCATTTT.

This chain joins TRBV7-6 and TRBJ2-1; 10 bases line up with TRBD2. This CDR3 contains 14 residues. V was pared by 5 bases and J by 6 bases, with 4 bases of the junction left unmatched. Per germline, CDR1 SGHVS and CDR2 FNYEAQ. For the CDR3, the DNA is TGTGCCAGCAGCCTTATAGCGGGAGGCAATGAGCAGTTCTTC. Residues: CASSLIAGGNEQFF. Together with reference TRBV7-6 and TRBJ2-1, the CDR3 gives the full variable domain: GAGVSQSPRYKVTKRGQDVALRCDPISGHVSLYWYRQALGQGPEFLTYFNYEAQQDKSGLPNDRFSAERPEGSISTLTIQRTEQRDSAMYRCASSLIAGGNEQFFGPGTRLTVL.

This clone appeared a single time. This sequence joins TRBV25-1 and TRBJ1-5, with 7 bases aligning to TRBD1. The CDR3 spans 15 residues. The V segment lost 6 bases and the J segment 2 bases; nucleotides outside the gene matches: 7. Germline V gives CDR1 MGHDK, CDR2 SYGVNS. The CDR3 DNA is TGTGCCAGCAGCGCAGGGGGTATGGGCAATCAGCCCCAGCATTTT. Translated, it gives CASSAGGMGNQPQHF. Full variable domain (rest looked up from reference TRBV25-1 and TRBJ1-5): EADIYQTPRYLVIGTGKKITLECSQTMGHDKMYWYQQDPGMELHLIHYSYGVNSTEKGDLSSESTVSRIRTEHFPLTLESARPSHTSQYLCASSAGGMGNQPQHFGDGTRLSIL.

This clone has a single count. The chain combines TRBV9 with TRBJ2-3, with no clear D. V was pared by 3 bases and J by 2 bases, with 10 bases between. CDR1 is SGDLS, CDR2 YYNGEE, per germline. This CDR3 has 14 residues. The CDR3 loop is CASSASAYTDTQYF. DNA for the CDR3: TGTGCCAGCAGCGCCAGCGCCTACACAGATACGCAGTATTTT. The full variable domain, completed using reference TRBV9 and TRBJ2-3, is DSGVTQTPKHLITATGQRVTLRCSPRSGDLSVYWYQQSLDQGLQFLIQYYNGEERAKGNILERFSAQQFPDLHSELNLSSLELGDSALYFCASSASAYTDTQYFGPGTRLTVL.

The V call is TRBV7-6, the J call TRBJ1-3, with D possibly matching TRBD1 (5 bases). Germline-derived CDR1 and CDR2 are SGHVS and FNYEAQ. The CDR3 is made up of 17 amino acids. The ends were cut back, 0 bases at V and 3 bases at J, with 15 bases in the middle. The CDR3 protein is CASSLAYTGLRGNTIYF. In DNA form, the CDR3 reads TGTGCCAGCAGCTTAGCGTATACAGGCCTACGTGGAAACACCATATATTTT. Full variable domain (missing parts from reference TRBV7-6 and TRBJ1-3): GAGVSQSPRYKVTKRGQDVALRCDPISGHVSLYWYRQALGQGPEFLTYFNYEAQQDKSGLPNDRFSAERPEGSISTLTIQRTEQRDSAMYRCASSLAYTGLRGNTIYFGEGSWLTVV.

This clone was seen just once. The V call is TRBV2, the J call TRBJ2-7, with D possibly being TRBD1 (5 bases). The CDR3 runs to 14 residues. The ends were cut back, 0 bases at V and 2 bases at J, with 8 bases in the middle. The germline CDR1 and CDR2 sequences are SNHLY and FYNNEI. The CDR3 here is CASSEAWGTYEQYF. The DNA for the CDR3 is TGTGCCAGCAGTGAAGCGTGGGGCACCTACGAGCAGTACTTC.

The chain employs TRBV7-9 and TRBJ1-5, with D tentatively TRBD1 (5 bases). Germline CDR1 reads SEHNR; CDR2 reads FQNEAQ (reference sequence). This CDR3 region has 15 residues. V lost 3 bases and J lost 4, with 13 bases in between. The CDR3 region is CASSFGGDPNQPQHF. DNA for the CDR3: TGTGCCAGCAGCTTTGGAGGGGACCCAAATCAGCCCCAGCATTTT.

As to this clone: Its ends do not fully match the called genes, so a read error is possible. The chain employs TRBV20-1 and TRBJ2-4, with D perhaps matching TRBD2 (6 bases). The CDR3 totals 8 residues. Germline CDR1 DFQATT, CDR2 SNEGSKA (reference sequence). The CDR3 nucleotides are TGCAGTGCACAGCGTAGCGGCTTC. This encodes CSAQRSGF.

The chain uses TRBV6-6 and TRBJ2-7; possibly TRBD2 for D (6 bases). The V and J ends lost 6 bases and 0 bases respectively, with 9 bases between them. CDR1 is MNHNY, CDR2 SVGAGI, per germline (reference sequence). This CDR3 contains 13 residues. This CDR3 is CASRGTRSYEQYF. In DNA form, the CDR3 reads TGTGCCAGCAGGGGGACTCGCTCCTACGAGCAGTACTTC.

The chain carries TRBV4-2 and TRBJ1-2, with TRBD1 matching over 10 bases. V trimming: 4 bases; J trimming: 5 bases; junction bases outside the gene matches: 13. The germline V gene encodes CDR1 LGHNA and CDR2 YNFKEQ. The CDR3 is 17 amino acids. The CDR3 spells CASSLLGGDRGEYGYTF. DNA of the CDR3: TGTGCCAGCAGCCTCCTAGGGGGGGACAGGGGCGAATATGGCTACACCTTC.

CDR3 in DNA: TGTGCCAGCAGCAGCTTGGGGGCCGCGCTCTCTGGGGCCAACGTCCTGACTTTC. This encodes CASSSLGAALSGANVLTF. The genes are TRBV9 and TRBJ2-6; possibly TRBD1 for D (6 bases). CDR1 SGDLS and CDR2 YYNGEE come from the germline V gene. CDR3 length equals 18 residues. Trimming took off 4 bases at V and 0 bases at J, with 17 bases between the two ends.

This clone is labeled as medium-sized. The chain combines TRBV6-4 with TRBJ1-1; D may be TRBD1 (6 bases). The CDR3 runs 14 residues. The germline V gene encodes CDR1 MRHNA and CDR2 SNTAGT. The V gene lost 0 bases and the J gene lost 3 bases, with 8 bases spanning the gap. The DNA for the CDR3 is TGTGCCAGCAGTGACTCAGGGGGGGACACTGAAGCTTTCTTT. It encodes CASSDSGGDTEAFF.